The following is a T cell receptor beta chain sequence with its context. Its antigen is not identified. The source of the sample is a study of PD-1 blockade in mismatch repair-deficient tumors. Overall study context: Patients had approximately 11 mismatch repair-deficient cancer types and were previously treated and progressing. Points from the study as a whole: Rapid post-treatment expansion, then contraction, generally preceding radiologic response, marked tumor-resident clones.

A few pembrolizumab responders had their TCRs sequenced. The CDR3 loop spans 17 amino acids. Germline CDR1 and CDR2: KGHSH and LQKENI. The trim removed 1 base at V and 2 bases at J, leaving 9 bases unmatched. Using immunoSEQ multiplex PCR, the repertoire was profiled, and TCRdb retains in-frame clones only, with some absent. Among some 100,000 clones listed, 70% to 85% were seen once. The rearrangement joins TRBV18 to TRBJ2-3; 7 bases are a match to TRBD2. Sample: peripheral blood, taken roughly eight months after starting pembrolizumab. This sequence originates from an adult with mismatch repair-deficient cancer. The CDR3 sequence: CASSPLISSGTTDTQYF. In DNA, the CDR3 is TGTGCCAGCTCACCACTGATTTCTAGCGGCACCACAGATACGCAGTATTTT. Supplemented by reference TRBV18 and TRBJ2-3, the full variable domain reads NAGVMQNPRHLVRRRGQEARLRCSPMKGHSHVYWYRQLPEEGLKFMVYLQKENIIDESGMPKERFSAEFPKEGPSILRIQQVVRGDSAAYFCASSPLISSGTTDTQYFGPGTRLTVL.